This T cell receptor beta chain was captured by sequencing in a study of human T cells and chemical hapten exposure (dated by TCRdb to about 2021). In terms of the full investigation: For sensitization, 2% DPC in acetone was applied to an approximately 2 cm by approximately 2 cm area of upper inner arm skin. Throughout the study period of around 25 weeks, patients also received therapeutic DPC doses to the scalp every week. In alopecia patients, the study followed how the peripheral blood TCR repertoire changed in vivo over primary and secondary sensitization to diphenylcyclopropenone (DPC), a hapten. The libraries were sequenced as a pool, and the TCR yield per sample differed mostly because of small variations in library volumes within the pool. For TCR sequencing, blood came from about 29 alopecia patients at anywhere from one to four time points (pre-sensitization, 2, 6 and 24 weeks). Alopecia areata with under or over 50% scalp involvement, alopecia totalis and alopecia universalis were represented in the patient cohort, which was mostly female. Patch testing was performed on the upper back with Finn chambers containing 0.01% DPC, and the patch tests were scored after 6 days according to International Contact Dermatitis Research Group standards. Blood was sampled from patients pre-sensitization (week 0) and at 2, 6 and about 24 weeks after DPC sensitization. Overall study results and their limits: Patch test score correlated positively with the number of PT1 expanded TCRs, reaching significance at thresholds 8, 16 and 32 but not at 4. Compared with pre-sensitization or healthy control sets, expanded TCRs formed significantly more large CDR3 similarity clusters, which is consistent with antigen-driven responses. Repeated subsampling changed both the strength of the expansion versus patch-test correlation and the threshold at which the correlation became significant. DPC sensitization did not change the number of TCRs with a frequency above 1 in 1000, and there was no evidence of changes in global repertoire structure. Because all patients had alopecia, a presumed autoimmune disease, the immune response of the patients might differ from that of healthy individuals.

Libraries were made using RACE. Sequencing took place on a NextSeq 500. Library preparation attached unique molecular identifiers to individual cDNA molecules for quantitative, reproducible TCR counting. Each blood RNA sample was used to sequence both TCR alpha and TCR beta chains. The study's own analysis went as follows. A median of around 100,000 TCRs per sample was observed, with a range of roughly 20,000 to 750,000. The Decombinator software suite was used to annotate V, J and CDR3 in the TCR reads. To make PS versus PT1 abundance plots, every sample was subsampled to the same number of TCRs (28,000). Expanded TCRs were defined as absent before sensitization and observed at least eight times at the 2-week time point. TCRdb reran the public reads through fastp at Q25 and MiXCR, keeping productive beta chains. Records with the same CDR3 protein are collapsed into one entry carrying the most frequent genes and DNA. These V and J calls are TCRdb output, not the study's own analysis. The table for this sample lists over 45,000 distinct CDR3 sequences; approximately 8.6% of them were counted only once. About 14% of the sample comes from the top ten.

Explained via the paper, the time point label denotes: patch test 1, 2 weeks after DPC sensitization. The treatment or condition label of this sample denotes: therapeutic diphenylcyclopropenone sensitization with weekly scalp DPC. Blood at each patch-test visit was drawn before the patch test was applied. To be eligible, patients had to be aged 18 to 70, diagnosed with alopecia and judged suitable for DPC therapy, while pregnant patients were excluded. Unfractionated whole blood was collected in Tempus Blood RNA tubes, and total RNA was extracted from that blood. This clonotype has at least ten counts. What this receptor recognizes is not known. No clone much larger than this one lies a single base away; base qualities are absent. The sample in question was whole blood, obtained in connection with sensitization to the hapten diphenylcyclopropenone (DPC). The TCR was taken from a woman between 40 and 55 years old with alopecia areata. Some clones in this sample may be carry-over from other donors' samples.

The CDR3 protein sequence reads: CASSEYALETQYF. The nucleotide sequence is TGTGCCAGCAGTGAATATGCTTTAGAGACCCAGTACTTC. The receptor chain draws on TRBV6-1 and TRBJ2-5; confidence is insufficient to name the D gene. The CDR1 and CDR2 encoded by the germline V gene are MNHNS and SASEGT. Trimming costs V 2 bases and J 4 bases, and their ends lie 8 bases apart. Taken from cysteine to phenylalanine, the CDR3 has 13 residues. CDR3 DNA is the only sequence kept; it has 39 bases, read in frame from the first base.